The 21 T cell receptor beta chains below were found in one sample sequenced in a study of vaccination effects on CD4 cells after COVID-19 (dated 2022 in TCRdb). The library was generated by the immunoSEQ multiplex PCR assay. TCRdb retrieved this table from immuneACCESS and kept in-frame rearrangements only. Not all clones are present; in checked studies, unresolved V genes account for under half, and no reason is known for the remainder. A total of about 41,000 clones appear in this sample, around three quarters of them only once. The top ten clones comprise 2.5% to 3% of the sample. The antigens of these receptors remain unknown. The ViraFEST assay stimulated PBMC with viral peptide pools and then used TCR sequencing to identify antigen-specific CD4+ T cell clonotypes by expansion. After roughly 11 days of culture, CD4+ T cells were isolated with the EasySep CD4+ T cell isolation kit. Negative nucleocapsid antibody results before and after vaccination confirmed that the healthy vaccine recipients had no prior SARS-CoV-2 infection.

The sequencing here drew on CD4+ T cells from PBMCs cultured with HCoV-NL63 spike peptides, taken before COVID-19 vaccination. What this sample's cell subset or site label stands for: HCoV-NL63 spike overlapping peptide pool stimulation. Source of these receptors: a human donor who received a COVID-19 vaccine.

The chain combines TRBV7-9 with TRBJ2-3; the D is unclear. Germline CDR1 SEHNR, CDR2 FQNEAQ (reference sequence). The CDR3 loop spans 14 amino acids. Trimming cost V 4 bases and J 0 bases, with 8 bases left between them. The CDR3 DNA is TGTGCCAGCAGCTCAGGATCAAGCACAGATACGCAGTATTTT. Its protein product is CASSSGSSTDTQYF.

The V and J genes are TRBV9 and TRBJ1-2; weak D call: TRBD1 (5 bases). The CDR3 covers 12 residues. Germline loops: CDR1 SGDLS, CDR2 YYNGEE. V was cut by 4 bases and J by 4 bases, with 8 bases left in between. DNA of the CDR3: TGTGCCAGCAGCACAACAGGCTATGGCTACACCTTC. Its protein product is CASSTTGYGYTF.

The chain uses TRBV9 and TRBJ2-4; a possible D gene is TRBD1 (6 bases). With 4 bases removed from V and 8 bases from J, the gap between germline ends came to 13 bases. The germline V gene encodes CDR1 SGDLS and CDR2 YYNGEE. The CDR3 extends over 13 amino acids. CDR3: CASSPGTSDIQYF. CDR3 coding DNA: TGTGCCAGCAGCCCCGGGACAAGTGACATTCAGTACTTC.

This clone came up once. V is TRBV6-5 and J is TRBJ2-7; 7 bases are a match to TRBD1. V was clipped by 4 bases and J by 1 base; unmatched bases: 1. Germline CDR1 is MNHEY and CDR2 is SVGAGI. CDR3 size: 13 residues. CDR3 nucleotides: TGTGCCAGCAGTTTGGGACAGTCCTACGAGCAGTACGTC. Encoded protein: CASSLGQSYEQYV.

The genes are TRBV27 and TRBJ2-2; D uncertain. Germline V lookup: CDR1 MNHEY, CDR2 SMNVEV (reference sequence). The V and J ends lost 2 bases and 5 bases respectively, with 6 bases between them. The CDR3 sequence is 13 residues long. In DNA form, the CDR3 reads TGTGCCAGCAGTTTACGCAGAACCGGGGAGCTGTTTTTT. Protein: CASSLRRTGELFF.

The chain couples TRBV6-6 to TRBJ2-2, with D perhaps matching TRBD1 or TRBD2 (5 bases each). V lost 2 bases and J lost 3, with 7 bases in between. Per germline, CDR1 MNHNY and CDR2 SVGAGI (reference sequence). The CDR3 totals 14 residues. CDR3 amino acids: CASSYRGDTGELFF. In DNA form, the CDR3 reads TGTGCCAGCAGTTACCGAGGGGACACCGGGGAGCTGTTTTTT.

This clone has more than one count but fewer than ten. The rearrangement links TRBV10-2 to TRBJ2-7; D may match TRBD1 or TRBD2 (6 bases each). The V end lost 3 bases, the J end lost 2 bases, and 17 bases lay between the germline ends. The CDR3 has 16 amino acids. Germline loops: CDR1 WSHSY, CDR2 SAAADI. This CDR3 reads CASSDPRGQDPYEQYV. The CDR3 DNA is TGCGCCAGCAGTGACCCCCGGGGGCAGGACCCCTACGAGCAGTACGTC.

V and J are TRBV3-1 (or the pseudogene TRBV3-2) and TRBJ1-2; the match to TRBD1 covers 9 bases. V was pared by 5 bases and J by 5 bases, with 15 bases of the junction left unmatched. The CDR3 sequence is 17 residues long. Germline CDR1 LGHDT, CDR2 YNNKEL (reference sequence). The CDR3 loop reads CASSSRDRVSGGYGYTF. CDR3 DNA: TGTGCCAGCAGCTCCCGGGACAGGGTCTCCGGCGGATATGGCTACACCTTC.

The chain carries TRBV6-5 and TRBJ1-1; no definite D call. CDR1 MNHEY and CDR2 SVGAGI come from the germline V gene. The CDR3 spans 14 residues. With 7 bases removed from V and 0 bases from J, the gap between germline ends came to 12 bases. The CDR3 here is CASTLHPVNTEAFF. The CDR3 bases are TGTGCCAGCACCCTACATCCTGTGAACACTGAAGCTTTCTTT.

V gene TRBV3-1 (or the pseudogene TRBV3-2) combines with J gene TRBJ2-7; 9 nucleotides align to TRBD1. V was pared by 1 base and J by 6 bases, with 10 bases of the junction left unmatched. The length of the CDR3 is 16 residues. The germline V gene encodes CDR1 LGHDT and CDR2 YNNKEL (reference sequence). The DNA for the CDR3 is TGTGCCAGCAGCCAAGGGGGGCCGGGACAGGGTGCCGAGCAGTACGTC. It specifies CASSQGGPGQGAEQYV.

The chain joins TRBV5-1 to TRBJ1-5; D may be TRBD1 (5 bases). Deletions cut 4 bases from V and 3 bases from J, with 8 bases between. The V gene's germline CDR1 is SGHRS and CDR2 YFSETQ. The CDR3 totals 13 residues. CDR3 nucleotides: TGCGCCAGCAGCAGGGGTCCCAATCAGCCCCAGCATTTT. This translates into CASSRGPNQPQHF.

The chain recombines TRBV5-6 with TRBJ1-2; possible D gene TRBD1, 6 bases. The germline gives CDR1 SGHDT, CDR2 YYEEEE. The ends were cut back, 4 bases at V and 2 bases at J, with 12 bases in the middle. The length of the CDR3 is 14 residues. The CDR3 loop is CASSPLTGNYGYTF. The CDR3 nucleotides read TGTGCCAGCAGCCCCCTGACAGGCAACTATGGCTACACCTTC.

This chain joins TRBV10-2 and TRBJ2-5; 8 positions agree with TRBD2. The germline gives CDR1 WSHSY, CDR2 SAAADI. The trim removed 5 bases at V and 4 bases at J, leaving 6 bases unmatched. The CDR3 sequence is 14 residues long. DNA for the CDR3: TGCGCCAGCAGTCTTACTAGCGGTGGAGAGACCCAGTACTTC. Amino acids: CASSLTSGGETQYF.

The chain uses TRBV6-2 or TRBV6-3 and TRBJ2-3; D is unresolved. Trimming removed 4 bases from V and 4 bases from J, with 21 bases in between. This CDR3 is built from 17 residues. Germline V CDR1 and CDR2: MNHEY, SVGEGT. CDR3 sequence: CASSSFTGSVAPDTQYF. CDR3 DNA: TGTGCCAGCAGTTCATTCACCGGGTCCGTAGCCCCAGATACGCAGTATTTT.

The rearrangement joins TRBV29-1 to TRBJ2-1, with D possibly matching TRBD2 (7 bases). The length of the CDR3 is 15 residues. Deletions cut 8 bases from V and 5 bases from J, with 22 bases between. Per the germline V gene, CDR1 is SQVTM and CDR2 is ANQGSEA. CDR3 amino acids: CSPEGGLTTHNEQFF. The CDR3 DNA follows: TGCAGCCCCGAGGGGGGGCTGACGACACACAATGAGCAGTTCTTC.

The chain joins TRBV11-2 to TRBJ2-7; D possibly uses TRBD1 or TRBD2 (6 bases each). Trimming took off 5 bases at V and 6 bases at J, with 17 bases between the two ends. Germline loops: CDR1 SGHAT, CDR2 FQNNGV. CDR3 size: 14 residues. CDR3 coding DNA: TGTGCCAGCAGCCCCAAGGGGGGTACCCCCGAGCAGTACGTC. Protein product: CASSPKGGTPEQYV.

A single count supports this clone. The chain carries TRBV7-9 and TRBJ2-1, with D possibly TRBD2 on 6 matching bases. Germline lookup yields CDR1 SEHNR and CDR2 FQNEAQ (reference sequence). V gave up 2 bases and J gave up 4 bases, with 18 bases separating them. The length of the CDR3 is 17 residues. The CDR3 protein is CASSLTGGAGGYNEQFF. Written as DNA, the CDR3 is TGTGCCAGCAGCTTAACCGGCGGGGCAGGCGGGTACAATGAGCAGTTCTTC.

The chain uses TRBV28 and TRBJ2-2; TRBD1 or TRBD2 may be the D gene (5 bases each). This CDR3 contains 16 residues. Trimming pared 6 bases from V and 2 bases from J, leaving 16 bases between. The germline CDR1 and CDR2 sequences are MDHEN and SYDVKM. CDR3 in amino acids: CASRQRGGGNTGELFF. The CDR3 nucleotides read TGTGCCAGCAGACAGAGGGGCGGAGGAAACACCGGGGAGCTGTTTTTT.

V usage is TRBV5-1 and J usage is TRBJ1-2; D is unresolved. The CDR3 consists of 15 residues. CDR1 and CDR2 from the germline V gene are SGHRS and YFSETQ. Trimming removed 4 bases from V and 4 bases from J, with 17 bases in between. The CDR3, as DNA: TGCGCCAGCAGCCCAGACACCGGGGAAGCCTATGGCTACACCTTC. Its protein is CASSPDTGEAYGYTF.

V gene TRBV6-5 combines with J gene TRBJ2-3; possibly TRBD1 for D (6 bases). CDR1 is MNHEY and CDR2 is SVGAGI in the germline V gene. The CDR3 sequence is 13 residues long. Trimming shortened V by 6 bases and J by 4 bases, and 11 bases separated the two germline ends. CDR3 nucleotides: TGTGCCAGCAGCGCTACAGGGCCAGATACGCAGTATTTT. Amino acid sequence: CASSATGPDTQYF.

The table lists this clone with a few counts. This CDR3 is CASRGDTSVAEAFF. The CDR3 nucleotides read TGCGCCAGCAGGGGGGACACTTCGGTGGCTGAAGCTTTCTTT. The chain combines TRBV5-1 with TRBJ1-1; possibly TRBD1 for D (6 bases). The CDR3 contains 14 residues. Per germline, CDR1 SGHRS and CDR2 YFSETQ. V lost 5 bases and J 6 bases, leaving 17 bases between the germline ends. The entire variable domain, with the rest obtained from reference TRBV5-1 and TRBJ1-1, is as follows: KAGVTQTPRYLIKTRGQQVTLSCSPISGHRSVSWYQQTPGQGLQFLFEYFSETQRNKGNFPGRFSGRQFSNSRSEMNVSTLELGDSALYLCASRGDTSVAEAFFGQGTRLTVV.